This T cell receptor (beta chain) was sequenced for a study of blood T cell repertoires in COVID-19 (dated by TCRdb to 2018 to 2020). A note on the overall study: Collaborator samples came from the United States, Italy and Spain and covered acute and convalescent phases of COVID-19. The prospective study material was composed of cDNA or gDNA derived from T cells, B-cell-depleted T cells, or PBMCs. The dataset comprised deeply sampled blood TCRbeta repertoires from subjects exposed to, actively infected with, or recovered from COVID-19. The repertoires were made available in a free public database intended to serve as a resource for research on the immune response to SARS-CoV-2. Samples came from the ongoing ImmuneRACE study (first 160 participants) plus 1,254 subjects from 6 global collaborators. A de-identified subject ID, COVID-19 status, age in years and sex were almost always included in the sample metadata. Where HLA class I and class II types were available, the types were taken from metadata supplied by the sample provider, not from assay-based typing. What the study reported, not specific to this receptor: The amount of clinical and demographic metadata varied by source and participant and was provided uncurated.

A word on this clone: No cognate antigen has been identified for it. Per-base quality was not reported, and no clone a single base away is much larger than it.

There are 15 amino acids in the CDR3, from cysteine to phenylalanine inclusive. CDR3 DNA is the only sequence kept; it has 45 bases, read in frame from the first base. CDR1 and CDR2 are drawn from the germline V gene (reference sequence): MNHEY, SMNVEV. V loses 6 bases at its end and J loses 4 bases; junction bases beyond the gene matches: 12. TCRbeta CDR3 regions were amplified from genomic DNA by means of the immunoSEQ Assay, a bias-controlled multiplex PCR. Per the original workflow: Within the assay, amplification of reference gene primers was used to estimate how many nucleated cells each sample contained. To quantify the absolute abundance of each unique TCRbeta CDR3 rearrangement, sequence reads were collapsed and filtered. Productive Simpson clonality was computed per sample as the square root of Simpson's diversity index over productive rearrangements. In its TCRdb copy, this immuneACCESS table keeps in-frame sequences only and misses some clones. Where compared with another copy, unresolved V genes explain less than half of these, and the others have no known cause. V, J and clone size are those of that table, while D and trimming were read from the DNA. The sample contains roughly 120,000 clones, roughly 90% of them found a single time. The ten largest clonotypes hold about 8% of the sample.

Another Seattle source contributed samples from volunteer blood donors who had recovered from COVID-19. Collaborating institutions collected whole blood in K2EDTA tubes following their own protocols. Collaborator samples were shipped for TCRbeta analysis as frozen whole blood, isolated PBMCs, or DNA extracted from either sample type. The material sequenced was peripheral blood. The rearranged chain carries TRBV27 and TRBJ2-7; 7 central bases correspond to TRBD2. This clonotype was sampled from a man between 65 and 79 years old who had recovered from COVID-19. The CDR3 region: CASRRNGGGGYEQYF. In nucleotides, the sequence is TGTGCCAGCAGAAGGAACGGCGGGGGAGGTTACGAGCAGTACTTC.